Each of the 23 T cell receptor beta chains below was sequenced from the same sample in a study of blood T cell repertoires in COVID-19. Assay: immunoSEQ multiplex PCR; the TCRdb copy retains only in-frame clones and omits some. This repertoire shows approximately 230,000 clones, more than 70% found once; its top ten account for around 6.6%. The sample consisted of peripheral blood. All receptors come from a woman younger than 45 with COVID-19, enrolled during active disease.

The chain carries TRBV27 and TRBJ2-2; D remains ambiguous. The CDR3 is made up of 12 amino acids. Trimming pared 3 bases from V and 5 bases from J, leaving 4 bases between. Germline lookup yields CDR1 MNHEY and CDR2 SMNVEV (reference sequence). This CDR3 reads CASSFRTGELFF. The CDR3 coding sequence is TGTGCCAGCAGTTTTCGGACCGGGGAGCTGTTTTTT.

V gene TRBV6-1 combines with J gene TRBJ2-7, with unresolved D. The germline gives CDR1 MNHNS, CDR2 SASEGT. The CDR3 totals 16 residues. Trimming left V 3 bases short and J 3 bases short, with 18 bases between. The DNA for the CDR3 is TGTGCCAGCAGTGACCGGTGGAGCGATCCTTTCTACGAGCAGTACTTC. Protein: CASSDRWSDPFYEQYF.

The CDR3: CASRAGQPNSAQYF. The CDR3 coding sequence is TGTGCCAGCAGGGCAGGACAGCCTAATTCAGCCCAGTACTTC. The rearrangement links TRBV25-1 to TRBJ2-5, with D maybe TRBD1 (6 bases). Trimming took 6 bases from V and 9 from J, leaving 20 bases between them. Germline V lookup: CDR1 MGHDK, CDR2 SYGVNS. The CDR3 contains 14 residues.

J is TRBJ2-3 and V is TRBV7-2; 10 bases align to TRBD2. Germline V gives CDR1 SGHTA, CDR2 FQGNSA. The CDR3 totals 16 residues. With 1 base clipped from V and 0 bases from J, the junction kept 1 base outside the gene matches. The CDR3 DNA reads TGTGCCAGCAGCTTAGAACTAGCGGGGAGCACAGATACGCAGTATTTT. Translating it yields CASSLELAGSTDTQYF. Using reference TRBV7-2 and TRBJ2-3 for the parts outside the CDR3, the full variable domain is GAGVSQSPSNKVTEKGKDVELRCDPISGHTALYWYRQSLGQGLEFLIYFQGNSAPDKSGLPSDRFSAERTGGSVSTLTIQRTQQEDSAVYLCASSLELAGSTDTQYFGPGTRLTVL.

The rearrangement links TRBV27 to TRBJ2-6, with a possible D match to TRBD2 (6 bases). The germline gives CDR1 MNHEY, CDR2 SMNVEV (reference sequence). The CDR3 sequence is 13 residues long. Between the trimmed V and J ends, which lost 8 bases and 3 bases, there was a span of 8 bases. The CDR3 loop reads CASGGVGANVLTF. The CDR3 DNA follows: TGTGCCAGCGGCGGGGTTGGGGCCAACGTCCTGACTTTC. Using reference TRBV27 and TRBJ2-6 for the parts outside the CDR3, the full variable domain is EAQVTQNPRYLITVTGKKLTVTCSQNMNHEYMSWYRQDPGLGLRQIYYSMNVEVTDKGDVPEGYKVSRKEKRNFPLILESPSPNQTSLYFCASGGVGANVLTFGAGSRLTVL.

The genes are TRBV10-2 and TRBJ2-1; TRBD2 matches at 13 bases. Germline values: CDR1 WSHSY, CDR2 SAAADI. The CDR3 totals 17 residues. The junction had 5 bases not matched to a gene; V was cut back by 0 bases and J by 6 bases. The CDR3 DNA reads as TGCGCCAGCAGTGAGTCACTAGCGGGAGGGCCCCGCAATGAGCAGTTCTTC. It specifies CASSESLAGGPRNEQFF.

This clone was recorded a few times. In nucleotides, the CDR3 is TGTGCCAGTAGTATAGAAGCGGGGGGCCTCGAGACCCAGTACTTC. Amino acid sequence: CASSIEAGGLETQYF. This chain connects TRBV19 to TRBJ2-5; 9 bases agree with TRBD2. V lost 0 bases and J lost 5; bases outside the gene matches: 4. Germline lookup yields CDR1 LNHDA and CDR2 SQIVND (reference sequence). This CDR3 is built from 15 residues.

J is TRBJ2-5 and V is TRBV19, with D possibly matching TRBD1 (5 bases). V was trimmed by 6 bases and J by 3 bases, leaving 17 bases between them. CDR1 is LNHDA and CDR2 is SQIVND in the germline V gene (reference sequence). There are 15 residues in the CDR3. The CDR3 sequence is CASRQQDISEETQYF. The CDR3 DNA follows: TGTGCCAGTAGACAACAGGACATTTCCGAAGAGACCCAGTACTTC.

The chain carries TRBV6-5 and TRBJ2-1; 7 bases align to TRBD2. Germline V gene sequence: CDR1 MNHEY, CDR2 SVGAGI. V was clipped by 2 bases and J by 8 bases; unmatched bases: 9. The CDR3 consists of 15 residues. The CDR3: CASSYGGRGIDEQFF. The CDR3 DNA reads TGTGCCAGCAGTTACGGCGGGAGAGGAATCGATGAGCAGTTCTTC.

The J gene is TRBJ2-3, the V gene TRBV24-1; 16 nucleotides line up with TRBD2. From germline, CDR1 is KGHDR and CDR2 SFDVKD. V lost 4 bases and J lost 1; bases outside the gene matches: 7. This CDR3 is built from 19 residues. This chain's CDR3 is CATSEGGLAGGPGTDTQYF. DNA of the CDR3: TGTGCCACCAGTGAGGGGGGACTAGCGGGAGGGCCGGGCACAGATACGCAGTATTTT.

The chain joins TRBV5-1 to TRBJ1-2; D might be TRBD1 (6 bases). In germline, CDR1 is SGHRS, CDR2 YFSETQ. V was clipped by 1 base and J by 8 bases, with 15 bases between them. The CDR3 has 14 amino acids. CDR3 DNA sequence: TGCGCCAGCAGCTTGCGGTCAGGGGTCGACGGCTACACCTTC. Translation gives CASSLRSGVDGYTF. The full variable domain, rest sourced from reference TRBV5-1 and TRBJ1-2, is KAGVTQTPRYLIKTRGQQVTLSCSPISGHRSVSWYQQTPGQGLQFLFEYFSETQRNKGNFPGRFSGRQFSNSRSEMNVSTLELGDSALYLCASSLRSGVDGYTFGSGTRLTVV.

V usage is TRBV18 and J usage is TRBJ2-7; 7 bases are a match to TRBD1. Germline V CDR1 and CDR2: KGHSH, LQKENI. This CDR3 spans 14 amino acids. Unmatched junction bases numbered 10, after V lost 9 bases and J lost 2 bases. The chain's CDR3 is CASSRDSETYEQYF. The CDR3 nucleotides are TGTGCCAGTTCCCGGGACAGCGAGACCTACGAGCAGTACTTC. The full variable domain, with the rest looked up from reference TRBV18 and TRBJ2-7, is NAGVMQNPRHLVRRRGQEARLRCSPMKGHSHVYWYRQLPEEGLKFMVYLQKENIIDESGMPKERFSAEFPKEGPSILRIQQVVRGDSAAYFCASSRDSETYEQYFGPGTRLTVT.

CDR3 loop: CASSLKRFQETQYF. The CDR3 bases are TGCGCCAGCAGCTTGAAACGGTTCCAAGAGACCCAGTACTTC. This chain connects TRBV5-1 to TRBJ2-5; no clear D. CDR1 and CDR2 from the germline V gene are SGHRS and YFSETQ. The ends were cut back, 1 base at V and 1 base at J, with 8 bases in the middle. This CDR3 contains 14 residues.

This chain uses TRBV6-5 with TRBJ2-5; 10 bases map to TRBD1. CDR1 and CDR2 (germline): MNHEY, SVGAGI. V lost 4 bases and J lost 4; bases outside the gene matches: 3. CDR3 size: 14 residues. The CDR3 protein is CASSSDRGLETQYF. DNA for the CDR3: TGTGCCAGCAGTTCCGACAGGGGGCTAGAGACCCAGTACTTC.

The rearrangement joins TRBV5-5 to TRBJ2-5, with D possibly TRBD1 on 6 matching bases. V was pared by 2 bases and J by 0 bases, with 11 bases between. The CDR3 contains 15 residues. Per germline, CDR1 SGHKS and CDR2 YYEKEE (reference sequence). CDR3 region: CASSFFDRNQETQYF. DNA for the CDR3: TGTGCCAGCAGCTTTTTCGACAGGAACCAAGAGACCCAGTACTTC.

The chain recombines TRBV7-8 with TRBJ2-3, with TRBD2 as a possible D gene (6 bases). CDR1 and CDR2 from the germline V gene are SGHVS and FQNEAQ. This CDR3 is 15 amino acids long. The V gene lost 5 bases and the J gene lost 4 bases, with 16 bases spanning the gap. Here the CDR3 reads CASSPGSAGADTQYF. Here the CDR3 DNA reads TGTGCCAGCAGCCCAGGGTCAGCGGGTGCAGATACGCAGTATTTT.

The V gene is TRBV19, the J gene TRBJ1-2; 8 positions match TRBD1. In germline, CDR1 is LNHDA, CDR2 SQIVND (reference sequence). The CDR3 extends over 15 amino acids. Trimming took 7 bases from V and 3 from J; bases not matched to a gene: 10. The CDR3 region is CASTPGQGEHYGYTF. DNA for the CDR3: TGTGCCAGTACCCCAGGACAGGGCGAACACTATGGCTACACCTTC.

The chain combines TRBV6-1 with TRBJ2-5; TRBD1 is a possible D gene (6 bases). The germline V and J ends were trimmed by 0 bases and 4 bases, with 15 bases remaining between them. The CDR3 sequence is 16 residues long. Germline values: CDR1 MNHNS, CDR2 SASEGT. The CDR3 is CASSEAGQGRGETQYF. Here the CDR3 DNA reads TGTGCCAGCAGTGAAGCGGGCCAGGGGAGAGGAGAGACCCAGTACTTC.

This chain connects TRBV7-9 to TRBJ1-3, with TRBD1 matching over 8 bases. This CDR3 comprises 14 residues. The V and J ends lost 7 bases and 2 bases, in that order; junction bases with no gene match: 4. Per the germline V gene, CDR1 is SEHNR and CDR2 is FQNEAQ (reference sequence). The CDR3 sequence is CASTRQGTGNTIYF. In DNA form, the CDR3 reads TGTGCCAGCACACGACAGGGGACTGGAAACACCATATATTTT.

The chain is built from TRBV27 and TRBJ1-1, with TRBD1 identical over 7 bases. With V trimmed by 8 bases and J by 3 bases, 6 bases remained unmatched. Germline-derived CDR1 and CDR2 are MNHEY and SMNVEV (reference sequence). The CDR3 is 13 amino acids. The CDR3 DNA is TGTGCCAGCCGCGCCCAGGGGGACACTGAAGCTTTCTTT. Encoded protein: CASRAQGDTEAFF.

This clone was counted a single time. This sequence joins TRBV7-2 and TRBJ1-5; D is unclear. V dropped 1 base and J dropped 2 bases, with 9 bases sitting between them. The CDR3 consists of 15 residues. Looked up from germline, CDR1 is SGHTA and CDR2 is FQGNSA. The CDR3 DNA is TGTGCCAGCAGCTTAGGTTCCGGGGGCAATCAGCCCCAGCATTTT. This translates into CASSLGSGGNQPQHF.

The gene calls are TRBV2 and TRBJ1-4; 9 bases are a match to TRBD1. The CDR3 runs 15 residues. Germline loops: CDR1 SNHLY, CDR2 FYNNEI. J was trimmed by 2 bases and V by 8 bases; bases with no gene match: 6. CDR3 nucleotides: TGTGCCAGCCACAGGGGGCTGGCGACTAATGAAAAACTGTTTTTT. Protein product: CASHRGLATNEKLFF.

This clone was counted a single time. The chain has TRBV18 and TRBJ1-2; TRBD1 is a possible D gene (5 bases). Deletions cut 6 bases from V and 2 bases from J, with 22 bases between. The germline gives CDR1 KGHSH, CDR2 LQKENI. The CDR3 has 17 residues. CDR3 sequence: CASSLTGRPGENYGYTF. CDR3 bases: TGTGCCAGCTCCCTCACTGGACGCCCGGGGGAAAACTATGGCTACACCTTC.